A single sample is the source of the 28 T cell receptor beta chains below, sequenced in a study of T cells in Graves' hyperthyroidism and ophthalmopathy. The source material, RNA transcripts, was used to amplify TCR beta CDR3 regions. HTBI primers were used for first-round RT-PCR of the TCR CDR3. MiXCR, applied by TCRdb to the multiplex PCR reads, yields one record per CDR3 protein. The sample shows 540,000 or so distinct CDR3 sequences, roughly 14% of them seen only once. Material: blood. The receptor set was obtained from a woman aged 25 to 39 with Graves' hyperthyroidism.

This clonotype was picked up many times. The gene calls are TRBV6-1 and TRBJ1-5; D is ambiguous. Trimming removed 5 bases from V and 4 bases from J, with 9 bases in between. The germline V gene encodes CDR1 MNHNS and CDR2 SASEGT. The CDR3 is 13 residues long. The CDR3 is CASSYLSNQPQHF. CDR3 nucleotide sequence: TGTGCCAGCAGTTATCTGTCGAATCAGCCCCAGCATTTT.

There are many counts of this clonotype. The CDR3 spells CASSTTNTEAFF. CDR3 DNA: TGTGCCAGCAGCACCACTAACACTGAAGCTTTCTTT. V usage is TRBV7-9 and J usage is TRBJ1-1; the D is unclear. The germline gives CDR1 SEHNR, CDR2 FQNEAQ (reference sequence). The CDR3 consists of 12 residues. V lost 5 bases, J lost 2 bases, and 6 bases lay in between. The full variable domain, its missing parts supplied by reference TRBV7-9 and TRBJ1-1, is DTGVSQNPRHKITKRGQNVTFRCDPISEHNRLYWYRQTLGQGPEFLTYFQNEAQLEKSRLLSDRFSAERPKGSFSTLEIQRTEQGDSAMYLCASSTTNTEAFFGQGTRLTVV.

This chain uses TRBV20-1 with TRBJ2-3; 9 bases map to TRBD2. The CDR3 consists of 15 residues. V lost 2 bases, J lost 3 bases, and 6 bases stayed unmatched. In germline, CDR1 is DFQATT, CDR2 SNEGSKA (reference sequence). The CDR3 reads CSARFSAGGTDTQYF. The CDR3, as DNA: TGCAGTGCTAGATTCTCGGCGGGAGGGACAGATACGCAGTATTTT.

This clonotype has a single count. Germline and junction disagree at one end, which may indicate a read error. V usage is TRBV19 and J usage is TRBJ1-1; TRBD1 is a possible D gene (6 bases). Germline lookup yields CDR1 LNHDA and CDR2 SQIVND (reference sequence). The CDR3 has 12 amino acids. The CDR3 reads CASSLTGTGAFF. In DNA, the CDR3 is TGTGCCAGTAGTCTTACAGGGACTGGAGCTTTCTTT.

This clonotype was observed at least ten times. The J gene is TRBJ2-7, the V gene TRBV20-1, with 12 bases that match TRBD2. This CDR3 contains 15 residues. With V trimmed by 3 bases and J by 3 bases, 6 bases remained unmatched. Germline V CDR1 and CDR2: DFQATT, SNEGSKA (reference sequence). In nucleotides, the CDR3 is TGCAGTGCTAGTCTAGCGGGAGGGGGATACTACGAGCAGTACTTC. Translating it yields CSASLAGGGYYEQYF.

There are many counts of this clonotype. The V call is TRBV20-1, the J call TRBJ2-1, with 9 bases fitting TRBD2. V lost 6 bases, J lost 0 bases, and 6 bases stayed unmatched. This CDR3 region has 15 residues. From germline, CDR1 is DFQATT and CDR2 SNEGSKA (reference sequence). The DNA for the CDR3 is TGCAGTGCCCCCTTAGCGGGAGCCTCCTACAATGAGCAGTTCTTC. Translation: CSAPLAGASYNEQFF.

The CDR3 bases are TGCAGCGTTGTAGGGGATGCTAACTATGGCTACACCTTC. This gives the protein CSVVGDANYGYTF. The rearrangement uses TRBV29-1 and TRBJ1-2; D may be TRBD1 (5 bases). Germline V gene lookup returns CDR1 SQVTM and CDR2 ANQGSEA. Trimming removed 4 bases at V and 0 bases at J, with 9 bases between. The CDR3 spans 13 residues.

This clonotype was seen at least ten times. V gene TRBV20-1 combines with J gene TRBJ2-1; 9 bases map to TRBD2. The CDR3 sequence is 15 residues long. J lost 3 bases, V lost 6 bases, and 9 bases had no gene match. CDR1 is DFQATT, CDR2 SNEGSKA, per germline (reference sequence). In nucleotides, the CDR3 is TGCAGTGCCAGGGCGGGAGGGTCCTTCTACAATGAGCAGTTCTTC. It is translated as CSARAGGSFYNEQFF.

Ten or more counts support this clonotype. The V and J genes are TRBV29-1 and TRBJ1-3, with 7 bases lining up with TRBD1. Trimming at V came to 2 bases and at J to 0 bases, leaving 7 bases not matched to a gene. CDR1 is SQVTM and CDR2 is ANQGSEA in the germline V gene. CDR3 length: 16 amino acids. The CDR3 loop reads CSVEYSGTVSGNTIYF. The CDR3 DNA is TGCAGCGTTGAATACTCCGGGACAGTCTCTGGAAACACCATATATTTT.

The rearrangement uses TRBV28 and TRBJ2-1, with D perhaps TRBD1 (5 bases). Looked up from germline, CDR1 is MDHEN and CDR2 is SYDVKM. This CDR3 comprises 13 residues. V shed 3 bases and J shed 7 bases, with 10 bases lying between them. In nucleotides, the CDR3 is TGTGCCAGCAGTTTCCAATCAGGGAATGAGCAGTTCTTC. Protein sequence: CASSFQSGNEQFF.

In this sample, this clonotype turned up many times. The V call is TRBV5-1, the J call TRBJ1-1, with D unresolved. The V and J ends lost 4 bases and 1 base respectively, with 8 bases between them. The CDR3 covers 13 residues. The germline V gene encodes CDR1 SGHRS and CDR2 YFSETQ. The chain's CDR3 is CASSEAENTEAFF. The CDR3 DNA follows: TGCGCCAGCAGCGAAGCAGAGAACACTGAAGCTTTCTTT.

This clonotype has at least ten counts. This chain connects TRBV4-1 to TRBJ1-2, with unresolved D. V lost 3 bases to trimming and J lost 0 bases, with 14 bases between them. Germline values: CDR1 MGHRA, CDR2 YSYEKL. There are 16 residues in the CDR3. CDR3 sequence reads: CASSHPRILPNYGYTF. The CDR3 region has the DNA TGCGCCAGCAGCCACCCCAGGATCTTACCTAACTATGGCTACACCTTC.

Many counts were recorded for this clonotype. V usage is TRBV27 and J usage is TRBJ2-7; 10 nucleotides match TRBD2. V lost 4 bases to trimming and J lost 5 bases; unmatched junction nucleotides: 2. The germline V gene encodes CDR1 MNHEY and CDR2 SMNVEV (reference sequence). The CDR3 contains 13 residues. CDR3 coding DNA: TGTGCCAGCAGTTCTAGCGGGAGAAACGAGCAGTACTTC. This encodes CASSSSGRNEQYF.

This clonotype was detected ten times or more. V gene TRBV2 combines with J gene TRBJ2-1, with a weak D call TRBD2 (6 bases). The germline gives CDR1 SNHLY, CDR2 FYNNEI. Trimming removed 3 bases from V and 5 bases from J, with 14 bases in between. The CDR3 runs to 15 residues. DNA of the CDR3: TGTGCCAGCAGTGATTTGCGGGGAGCAGACAATGAGCAGTTCTTC. The encoded protein is CASSDLRGADNEQFF.

This clonotype was seen many times. The CDR3 nucleotides are TGTGCCAGCAGCTTATCGGCAGTGAGACAAACAACCTCCTACGAGCAGTACTTC. Its protein is CASSLSAVRQTTSYEQYF. The chain joins TRBV11-2 to TRBJ2-7, with D unclear. Looked up from germline, CDR1 is SGHAT and CDR2 is FQNNGV. The CDR3 runs to 18 residues. Trimming cost V 2 bases and J 0 bases, with 20 bases left between them.

The V call is TRBV10-3, the J call TRBJ1-1; D unclear. This CDR3 has 13 amino acids. Deletions cut 10 bases from V and 0 bases from J, with 12 bases between. Germline CDR1 reads ENHRY; CDR2 reads SYGVKD. The CDR3 loop reads CATRSQVNTEAFF. The CDR3 coding sequence is TGTGCCACCCGCTCGCAGGTGAACACTGAAGCTTTCTTT.

The rearrangement uses TRBV11-3 and TRBJ1-1; TRBD1 might be the D (6 bases). V was trimmed by 5 bases and J by 1 base, leaving 11 bases between them. The germline gives CDR1 SGHNT, CDR2 YENEEA. CDR3 length equals 14 residues. CDR3 sequence (DNA): TGTGCCAGCAGCACAGGGAGAGGGAACACTGAAGCTTTCTTT. Protein: CASSTGRGNTEAFF. The full variable domain, rest sourced from reference TRBV11-3 and TRBJ1-1, is EAGVVQSPRYKIIEKKQPVAFWCNPISGHNTLYWYLQNLGQGPELLIRYENEEAVDDSQLPKDRFSAERLKGVDSTLKIQPAELGDSAVYLCASSTGRGNTEAFFGQGTRLTVV.

This clonotype was recorded a few times. CDR3 region: CASGPARHQQNIQYF. The CDR3 bases are TGTGCCAGCGGCCCCGCGCGGCACCAACAAAACATTCAGTACTTC. The chain has TRBV5-6 and TRBJ2-4; D is uncertain. CDR1 and CDR2 (germline): SGHDT, YYEEEE. Trimming pared 7 bases from V and 5 bases from J, leaving 19 bases between. CDR3 length: 15 residues.

This clonotype was counted many times. In DNA form, the CDR3 reads TGTGCCAGCAGCTTGAGGCGGCTGGGGGGATTAGCCAAAAACATTCAGTACTTC. It is translated as CASSLRRLGGLAKNIQYF. The rearrangement joins TRBV13 to TRBJ2-4, with D perhaps matching TRBD2 (6 bases). The CDR3 runs 18 residues. V shed 3 bases and J shed 0 bases, with 18 bases lying between them. Germline V CDR1 and CDR2: PRHDT, FYEKMQ (reference sequence).

This clonotype showed up just a few times. V gene TRBV14 combines with J gene TRBJ1-1, with D perhaps matching TRBD1 (6 bases). The CDR3 totals 14 residues. The germline V and J ends were trimmed by 0 bases and 11 bases, with 16 bases remaining between them. The V gene's germline CDR1 is SGHDN and CDR2 FVKESK. The CDR3 spells CASSQEVRGARAFF. The CDR3 nucleotides are TGTGCCAGCAGCCAAGAAGTCCGGGGGGCGCGGGCTTTCTTT.

This clonotype was observed a few times. This chain links TRBV5-1 with TRBJ2-1; no clear D gene. The V end lost 3 bases, the J end lost 9 bases, and 7 bases lay between the germline ends. The CDR3 spans 11 residues. Germline lookup yields CDR1 SGHRS and CDR2 YFSETQ. The CDR3 coding sequence is TGCGCCAGCAGCTCCGTTGGTGAGCAGTTCTTC. Protein sequence: CASSSVGEQFF.

This clonotype was detected ten times or more. The chain employs TRBV12-3 or TRBV12-4 and TRBJ2-3, with D unresolved. This CDR3 is 13 amino acids long. V lost 5 bases and J 3 bases, leaving 9 bases between the germline ends. This chain's CDR3 is CASSVQLTDTQYF. The CDR3 nucleotides read TGTGCCAGCAGTGTTCAGTTAACAGATACGCAGTATTTT.

This clonotype was recorded at least ten times. This chain connects TRBV7-9 to TRBJ2-1; D might be TRBD2 (6 bases). This CDR3 has 14 residues. Trimming cost V 3 bases and J 5 bases, with 11 bases left between them. Looked up from germline, CDR1 is SEHNR and CDR2 is FQNEAQ (reference sequence). The CDR3: CASSFLWGDNEQFF. CDR3 bases: TGTGCCAGCAGCTTCCTTTGGGGGGACAATGAGCAGTTCTTC.

Many counts were recorded for this clonotype. V gene TRBV5-1 combines with J gene TRBJ2-7, with TRBD2 as a possible D gene (7 bases). Germline V lookup: CDR1 SGHRS, CDR2 YFSETQ. The ends were cut back, 6 bases at V and 1 base at J, with 14 bases in the middle. There are 14 residues in the CDR3. The CDR3 loop reads CASKGGVPSYEQYF. DNA for the CDR3: TGCGCCAGCAAGGGGGGGGTACCGTCCTACGAGCAGTACTTC.

This clonotype occurred a few times. The J gene is TRBJ2-7, the V gene TRBV5-1; 12 bases match TRBD2. After removal of 0 bases from V and 7 bases from J, the junction contained 11 bases not matched to a gene. CDR3 length: 17 amino acids. CDR1 is SGHRS and CDR2 is YFSETQ in the germline V gene. CDR3 nucleotides: TGCGCCAGCAGCTTGGCTCCTCTAGCGGGAGGGCCGGGGGAGCAGTACTTC. This gives the protein CASSLAPLAGGPGEQYF.

The chain couples TRBV6-2 or TRBV6-3 to TRBJ2-5, with D hard to call. V gave up 2 bases and J gave up 2 bases, with 9 bases separating them. This CDR3 has 14 residues. Germline-derived CDR1 and CDR2 are MNHEY and SVGEGT. The CDR3 protein is CASSYLLYQETQYF. The CDR3 DNA is TGTGCCAGCAGTTACCTTCTGTATCAAGAGACCCAGTACTTC.

This clonotype was detected many times. The chain uses TRBV2 and TRBJ2-7; 8 bases agree with TRBD2. V shed 3 bases and J 2 bases; nucleotides not matched to a gene: 6. The CDR3 is 15 residues long. Germline V lookup: CDR1 SNHLY, CDR2 FYNNEI. CDR3 amino acids: CASSDEASGPYEQYF. The CDR3 nucleotides read TGTGCCAGCAGTGATGAGGCTAGCGGGCCCTACGAGCAGTACTTC.

This clonotype was detected a few times. The chain couples TRBV6-1 to TRBJ2-2, with 8 bases that match TRBD1. The CDR3 is made up of 15 amino acids. CDR1 is MNHNS and CDR2 is SASEGT in the germline V gene. The ends lost 4 bases at V and 4 bases at J; junction bases unmatched: 5. The DNA for the CDR3 is TGTGCCAGCAGTGGGACAGGGTGGACCACCGGGGAGCTGTTTTTT. Translated: CASSGTGWTTGELFF.